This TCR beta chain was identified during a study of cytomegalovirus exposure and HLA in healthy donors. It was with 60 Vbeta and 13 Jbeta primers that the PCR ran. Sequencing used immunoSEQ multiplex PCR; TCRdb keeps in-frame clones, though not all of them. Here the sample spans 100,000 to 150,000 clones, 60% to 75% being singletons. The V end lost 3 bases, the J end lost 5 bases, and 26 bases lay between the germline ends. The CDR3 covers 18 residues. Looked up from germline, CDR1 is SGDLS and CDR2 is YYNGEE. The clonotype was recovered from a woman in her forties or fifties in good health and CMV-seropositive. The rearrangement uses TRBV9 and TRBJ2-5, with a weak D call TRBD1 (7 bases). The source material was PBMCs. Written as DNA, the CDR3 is TGTGCCAGCAGCGAGGGAGGAATGAGCAGGGGGATTGGGGAGACCCAGTACTTC. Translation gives CASSEGGMSRGIGETQYF.